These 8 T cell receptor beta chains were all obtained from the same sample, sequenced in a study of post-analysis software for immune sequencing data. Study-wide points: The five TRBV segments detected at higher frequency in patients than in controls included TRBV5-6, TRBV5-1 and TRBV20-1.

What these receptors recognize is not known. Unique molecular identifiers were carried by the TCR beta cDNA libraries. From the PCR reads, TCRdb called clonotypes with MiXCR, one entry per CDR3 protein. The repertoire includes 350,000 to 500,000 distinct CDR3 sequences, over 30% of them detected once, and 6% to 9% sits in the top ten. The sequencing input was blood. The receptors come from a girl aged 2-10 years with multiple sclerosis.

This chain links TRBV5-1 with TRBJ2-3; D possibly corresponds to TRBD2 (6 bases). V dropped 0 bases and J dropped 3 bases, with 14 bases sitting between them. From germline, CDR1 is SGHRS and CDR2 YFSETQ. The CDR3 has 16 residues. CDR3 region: CASSLDGSSRTDTQYF. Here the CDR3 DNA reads TGCGCCAGCAGCTTGGACGGGAGTTCCCGGACAGATACGCAGTATTTT.

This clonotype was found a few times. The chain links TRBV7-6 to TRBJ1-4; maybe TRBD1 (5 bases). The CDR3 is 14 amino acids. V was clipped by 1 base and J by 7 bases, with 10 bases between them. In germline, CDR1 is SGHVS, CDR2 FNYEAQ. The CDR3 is CASSLEPGIEKLFF. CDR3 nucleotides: TGTGCCAGCAGCTTAGAGCCAGGGATTGAAAAACTGTTTTTT.

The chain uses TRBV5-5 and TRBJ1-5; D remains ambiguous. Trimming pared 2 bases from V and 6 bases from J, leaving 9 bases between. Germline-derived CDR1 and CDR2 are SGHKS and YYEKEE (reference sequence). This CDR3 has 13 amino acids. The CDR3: CASSFLIRQPQHF. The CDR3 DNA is TGTGCCAGCAGCTTCCTAATCCGTCAGCCCCAGCATTTT.

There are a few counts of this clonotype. For the CDR3, the DNA is TGTGCCAGCACCTATAGCGGGGGGGCAAGGGAGCAGTTCTTC. This translates into CASTYSGGAREQFF. This chain links TRBV28 with TRBJ2-1; 11 nucleotides align to TRBD2. V was pared by 7 bases and J by 10 bases, with 9 bases of the junction left unmatched. Germline V gene lookup returns CDR1 MDHEN and CDR2 SYDVKM. The CDR3 is made up of 14 amino acids.

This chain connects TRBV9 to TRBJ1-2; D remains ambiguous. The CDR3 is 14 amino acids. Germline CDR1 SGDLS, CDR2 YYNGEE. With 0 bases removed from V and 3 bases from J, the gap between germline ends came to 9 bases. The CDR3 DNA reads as TGTGCCAGCAGCGTAGCTCCAGATCACTATGGCTACACCTTC. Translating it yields CASSVAPDHYGYTF. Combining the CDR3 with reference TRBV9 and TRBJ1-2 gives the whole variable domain DSGVTQTPKHLITATGQRVTLRCSPRSGDLSVYWYQQSLDQGLQFLIQYYNGEERAKGNILERFSAQQFPDLHSELNLSSLELGDSALYFCASSVAPDHYGYTFGSGTRLTVV.

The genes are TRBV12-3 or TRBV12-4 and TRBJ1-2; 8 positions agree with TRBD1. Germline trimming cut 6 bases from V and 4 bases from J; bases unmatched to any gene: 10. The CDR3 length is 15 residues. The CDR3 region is CASSDSGGALYGYTF. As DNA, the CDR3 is TGTGCCAGCAGCGACTCAGGGGGCGCGCTCTATGGCTACACCTTC.

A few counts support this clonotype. The CDR3 bases are TGTGCCAGCAGTACCGTGGGACAGGCCCGGGGCGAGCAGTACTTC. Its protein is CASSTVGQARGEQYF. The chain combines TRBV6-5 with TRBJ2-7, with 8 positions matching TRBD1. The CDR3 spans 15 residues. Per germline, CDR1 MNHEY and CDR2 SVGAGI. After removal of 5 bases from V and 6 bases from J, the junction contained 12 bases not matched to a gene.

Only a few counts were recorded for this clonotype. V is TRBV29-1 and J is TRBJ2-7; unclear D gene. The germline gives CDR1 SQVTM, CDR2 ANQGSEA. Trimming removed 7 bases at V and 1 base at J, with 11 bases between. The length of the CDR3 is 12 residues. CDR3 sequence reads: CSAIVGSYEQYF. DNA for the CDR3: TGCAGCGCGATCGTAGGATCCTACGAGCAGTACTTC.